The clone carrying this T cell receptor beta chain was observed a few times. V trimming: 1 base; J trimming: 9 bases; junction bases outside the gene matches: 4. This CDR3 is 15 amino acids long. CDR1 is SGHVS, CDR2 FNYEAQ, per germline. The data belong to a study of T-cell memory formation after mild COVID-19. TCRdb fed the 5' RACE reads into MiXCR, producing one record per CDR3 protein. The sample lists hundreds of thousands of distinct CDR3 sequences; roughly 22% were seen once. The chain couples TRBV7-6 to TRBJ1-6; TRBD1 matches at 9 bases. This receptor was obtained from an adult woman who had mild COVID-19 (a few samples of this study predate the infection). Cell type and time point are not known. Material for sequencing was PBMCs or a T cell subset sorted from them (not recorded which). CDR3 protein: CASSLVSGQGSPLHF. CDR3 in DNA: TGTGCCAGCAGCTTAGTCTCGGGACAGGGTTCACCCCTCCACTTT.